This T cell receptor beta chain was sequenced in a study of T cell responses to AZD1222 COVID-19 vaccine. General study findings and limits: Most donors were white British and more were female, and clonal diversity was possibly underestimated. Nearly half of spike-specific TCRs reportedly target unmutated variant regions. Spike was spanned by vaccine-associated CD4 TCRs, which were dominant at 160-218 and 743-854. Only a handful of AZD1222 recipients, about six in all, had baseline seropositivity.

The data were produced by immunoSEQ multiplex PCR, yet TCRdb's version contains in-frame clones alone and is incomplete. The sample records 130,000 or so clones, around 94% being singletons. The germline gives CDR1 LGHDT, CDR2 YNNKEL (reference sequence). This CDR3 contains 13 residues. The germline V and J ends were trimmed by 0 bases and 2 bases, with 5 bases remaining between them. Of note for this clone: Its antigen is undetermined.

The origin of this receptor is an adult in good health. The sample in question was peripheral blood, obtained on day 0 of AZD1222 vaccination. The chain is built from TRBV3-1 (or the pseudogene TRBV3-2) and TRBJ2-7; D uncertain. The CDR3 DNA follows: TGTGCCAGCAGCCAAGACCCTCCCTACGAGCAGTACTTC. Translating gives CASSQDPPYEQYF.